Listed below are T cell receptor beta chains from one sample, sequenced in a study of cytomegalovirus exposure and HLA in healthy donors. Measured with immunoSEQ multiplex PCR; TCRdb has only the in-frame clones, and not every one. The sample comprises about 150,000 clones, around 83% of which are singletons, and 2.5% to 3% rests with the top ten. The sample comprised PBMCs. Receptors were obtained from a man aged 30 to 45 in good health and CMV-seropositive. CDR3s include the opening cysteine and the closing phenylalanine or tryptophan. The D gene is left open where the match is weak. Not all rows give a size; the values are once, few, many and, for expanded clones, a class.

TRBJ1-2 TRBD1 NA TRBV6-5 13 CASRLGQGGGYTF TGTGCCAGCAGGCTTGGACAGGGTGGTGGCTACACCTTC
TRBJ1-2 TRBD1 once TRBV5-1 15 CASSLDGTGAYGYTF TGCGCCAGCAGCTTGGATGGGACAGGGGCCTATGGCTACACCTTC
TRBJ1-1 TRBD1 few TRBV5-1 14 CASSWDRGDTEAFF TGCGCCAGCAGCTGGGACAGGGGAGACACTGAAGCTTTCTTT
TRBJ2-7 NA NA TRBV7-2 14 CASSPQGTAYEQYF TGTGCCAGCAGCCCGCAGGGAACAGCCTACGAGCAGTACTTC
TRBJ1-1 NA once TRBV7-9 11 CASSKLTEAFF TGTGCCAGCAGCAAACTAACTGAAGCTTTCTTT
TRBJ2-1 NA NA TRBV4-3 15 CASSQGSVSYNEQFF TGCGCCAGCAGCCAAGGGTCGGTCTCCTACAATGAGCAGTTCTTC
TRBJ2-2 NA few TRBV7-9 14 CASTSTANTGELFF TGTGCCAGCACCTCTACAGCGAACACCGGGGAGCTGTTTTTT
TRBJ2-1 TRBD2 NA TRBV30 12 CAWRSSGTKFFF TGTGCCTGGAGGAGCTCCGGGACTAAGTTTTTCTTC
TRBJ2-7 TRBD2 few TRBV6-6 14 CATSPAGASYEQYF TGTGCAACTTCCCCAGCGGGAGCATCCTACGAGCAGTACTTC
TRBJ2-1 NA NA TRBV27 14 CASKPGLRNNEQFF TGTGCCAGCAAACCGGGACTCCGTAACAATGAGCAGTTCTTC
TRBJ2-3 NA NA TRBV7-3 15 CASSFVPRETDTQYF TGTGCCAGCAGTTTCGTCCCACGGGAGACAGATACGCAGTATTTT
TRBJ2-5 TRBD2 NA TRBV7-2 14 CASSKAGGGETQYF TGTGCCAGCAGCAAAGCGGGGGGGGGAGAGACCCAGTACTTC
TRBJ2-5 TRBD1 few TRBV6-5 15 CASSYIKGTVETQYF TGTGCCAGCAGTTATATAAAGGGGACAGTAGAGACCCAGTACTTC
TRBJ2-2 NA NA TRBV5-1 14 CASSGGANTGELFF TGCGCCAGCAGCGGCGGCGCGAACACCGGGGAGCTGTTTTTT
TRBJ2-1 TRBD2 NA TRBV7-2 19 CASSLQVSGSDGSYNEQFF TGTGCCAGCAGCTTACAGGTGAGCGGGAGCGACGGATCCTACAATGAGCAGTTCTTC
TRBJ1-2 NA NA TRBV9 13 CASSPGVTRGYTF TGTGCCAGCAGCCCCGGAGTCACTAGAGGCTACACCTTC
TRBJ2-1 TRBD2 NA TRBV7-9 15 CASSLAGGPDNEQFF TGTGCCAGCAGCTTAGCGGGAGGGCCGGACAATGAGCAGTTCTTC
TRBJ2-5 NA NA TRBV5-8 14 CASRRQGGAETQYF TGTGCCAGCAGGCGCCAAGGGGGGGCAGAGACCCAGTACTTC
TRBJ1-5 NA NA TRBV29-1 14 CSGEGLGSNQPQHF TGCAGCGGGGAGGGGTTGGGTAGCAATCAGCCCCAGCATTTT
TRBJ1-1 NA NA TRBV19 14 CASSIVGYHTEAFF TGTGCCAGTAGTATCGTCGGGTACCACACTGAAGCTTTCTTT
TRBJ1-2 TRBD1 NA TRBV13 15 CASSSDPGQGYGYTF TGTGCCAGCAGCTCAGATCCGGGACAGGGATATGGCTACACCTTC
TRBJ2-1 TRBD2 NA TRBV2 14 CASTTSGRSVEQFF TGTGCCAGTACCACTAGCGGGAGATCCGTTGAGCAGTTCTTC
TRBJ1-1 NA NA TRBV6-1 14 CASTLTEASTEAFF TGTGCCAGCACCCTTACGGAGGCCTCCACTGAAGCTTTCTTT
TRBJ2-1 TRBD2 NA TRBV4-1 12 CASSHSGSEQFF TGCGCCAGCAGCCACAGCGGGAGTGAGCAGTTCTTC
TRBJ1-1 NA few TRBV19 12 CASGDRGTEAFF TGTGCCAGTGGAGATAGAGGCACTGAAGCTTTCTTT
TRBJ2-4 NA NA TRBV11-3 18 CASSLVGGRGVAKNIQYF TGTGCCAGCAGCTTAGTGGGGGGCAGGGGGGTAGCCAAAAACATTCAGTACTTC
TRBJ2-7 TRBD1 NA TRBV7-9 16 CASSLENRGQPYEQYF TGTGCCAGCAGCTTAGAAAACAGGGGGCAGCCATACGAGCAGTACTTC
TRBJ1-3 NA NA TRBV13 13 CASSSTSGNTIYF TGTGCCAGCAGCTCTACTTCTGGAAACACCATATATTTT
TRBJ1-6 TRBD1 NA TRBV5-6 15 CASSLALTGGPSLHF TGTGCCAGCAGCCTAGCCTTGACAGGGGGCCCATCCCTCCACTTT
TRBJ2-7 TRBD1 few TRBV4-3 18 CASSQEALLGTGSGEQYF TGCGCCAGCAGCCAAGAGGCCCTCCTCGGGACAGGCAGTGGCGAGCAGTACTTC